These 24 T cell receptor beta chains originate from one sample sequenced in a study of long-term antiretroviral therapy in people with HIV. Run at survey level, the immunoSEQ assay was version v3.0. Data came from immunoSEQ multiplex PCR; TCRdb stores just in-frame clones and leaves some out. The sample yields around 9,200 clones, nearly 80% seen once. The source was unsorted PBMCs, collected 0.6 years before starting antiretroviral therapy. The receptors originated from a man in his forties or fifties with HIV.

The chain carries TRBV19 and TRBJ1-2, with D possibly matching TRBD1 (5 bases). Deletions cut 1 base from V and 6 bases from J, with 12 bases between. The CDR3 covers 14 residues. CDR1 is LNHDA and CDR2 is SQIVND in the germline V gene (reference sequence). In DNA, the CDR3 is TGTGCCAGTAGTATAGGGCAGGGAGGGCATGGCTACACCTTC. It translates to CASSIGQGGHGYTF.

The chain couples TRBV4-1 to TRBJ1-1, with D hard to call. The germline CDR1 and CDR2 sequences are MGHRA and YSYEKL. Trimming took 1 base from V and 2 from J, leaving 8 bases between them. CDR3 size: 14 residues. The CDR3 protein is CASSQVITNTEAFF. The CDR3 nucleotides read TGCGCCAGCAGCCAAGTTATAACCAACACTGAAGCTTTCTTT.

This chain joins TRBV30 and TRBJ1-1; D gene unclear. Germline V CDR1 and CDR2: GTSNPN, SVGIG (reference sequence). This CDR3 comprises 13 residues. V lost 4 bases to trimming and J lost 5 bases, with 14 bases between them. The CDR3 reads CAWTKALWTEAFF. The CDR3 DNA follows: TGTGCCTGGACAAAGGCGCTTTGGACTGAAGCTTTCTTT. The entire variable domain, with the rest obtained from reference TRBV30 and TRBJ1-1, is as follows: SQTIHQWPATLVQPVGSPLSLECTVEGTSNPNLYWYRQAAGRGLQLLFYSVGIGQISSEVPQNLSASRPQDRQFILSSKKLLLSDSGFYLCAWTKALWTEAFFGQGTRLTVV.

The rearrangement joins TRBV7-9 to TRBJ1-4; 7 nucleotides agree with TRBD1. The CDR3 is 13 amino acids. V shed 10 bases and J 4 bases; nucleotides not matched to a gene: 6. Per germline, CDR1 SEHNR and CDR2 FQNEAQ (reference sequence). CDR3 DNA sequence: TGTGCCACCGGGACAGCGAATAATGAAAAACTGTTTTTT. Translated, it gives CATGTANNEKLFF.

This chain uses TRBV29-1 with TRBJ2-1; perhaps D is TRBD1 or TRBD2 (5 bases each). V dropped 6 bases and J dropped 3 bases, with 18 bases sitting between them. Germline CDR1 is SQVTM and CDR2 is ANQGSEA. The CDR3 consists of 15 residues. CDR3 amino acids: CSVEWDGDNYNEQFF. The CDR3 nucleotides read TGCAGCGTCGAATGGGACGGGGATAACTACAATGAGCAGTTCTTC.

The chain uses TRBV7-7 and TRBJ2-7, with D perhaps matching TRBD2 (6 bases). Germline values: CDR1 SSHAT, CDR2 FNYEAQ (reference sequence). The CDR3 spans 15 residues. Trimming stripped 5 bases from V and 2 bases from J, with 16 bases between. The CDR3 DNA reads TGTGCCAGCAGCCAGCAACGGGGGACCGCCTACGAGCAGTACTTC. This translates into CASSQQRGTAYEQYF.

This clone turned up a few times. This sequence joins TRBV19 and TRBJ1-3; TRBD1 matches at 7 bases. The CDR3 is made up of 14 amino acids. The V and J ends lost 4 bases and 2 bases, in that order; junction bases with no gene match: 2. Germline CDR1 LNHDA, CDR2 SQIVND (reference sequence). The CDR3 DNA reads TGTGCCAGTAGTAGACAGGGCACTGGAAACACCATATATTTT. This encodes CASSRQGTGNTIYF. Drawing the rest from reference TRBV19 and TRBJ1-3, the complete variable domain is DGGITQSPKYLFRKEGQNVTLSCEQNLNHDAMYWYRQDPGQGLRLIYYSQIVNDFQKGDIAEGYSVSREKKESFPLTVTSAQKNPTAFYLCASSRQGTGNTIYFGEGSWLTVV.

The CDR3 sequence is CASSQPRQSGNTIYF. The DNA of the CDR3 is TGCGCCAGCAGCCAGCCTCGGCAATCTGGAAACACCATATATTTT. This chain connects TRBV4-1 to TRBJ1-3, with D unresolved. Germline loops: CDR1 MGHRA, CDR2 YSYEKL. This CDR3 is built from 15 residues. Trimming removed 3 bases from V and 1 base from J, with 10 bases in between.

This chain uses TRBV18 with TRBJ2-5; the D gene is possibly TRBD2 (6 bases). Trimming pared 3 bases from V and 1 base from J, leaving 12 bases between. The germline V gene encodes CDR1 KGHSH and CDR2 LQKENI. CDR3 length equals 15 residues. The CDR3 region is CASSPKGLIQETQYF. In nucleotides, the CDR3 is TGTGCCAGCTCACCGAAGGGACTTATCCAAGAGACCCAGTACTTC.

The table lists this clone with a few counts. The chain carries TRBV27 and TRBJ2-4, with a weak D call TRBD1 (6 bases). V dropped 0 bases and J dropped 9 bases, with 12 bases sitting between them. The V gene's germline CDR1 is MNHEY and CDR2 SMNVEV (reference sequence). The CDR3 is 14 amino acids. The CDR3 DNA sequence: TGTGCCAGCAGTTTATCTACCCAGGGGAGCATTCAGTACTTC. It yields the protein CASSLSTQGSIQYF.

The sample holds a few counts of this clone. The chain joins TRBV19 to TRBJ2-1; 8 nucleotides match TRBD2. The V and J ends lost 5 bases and 6 bases, in that order; junction bases with no gene match: 6. Germline lookup yields CDR1 LNHDA and CDR2 SQIVND (reference sequence). This CDR3 contains 14 residues. CDR3 nucleotides: TGTGCCAGTAGTCCTCGGCTAGCGGGCAATGAGCAGTTCTTC. Its translation: CASSPRLAGNEQFF.

J is TRBJ1-5 and V is TRBV5-6; D remains unclear. Germline V gene sequence: CDR1 SGHDT, CDR2 YYEEEE. The CDR3 totals 16 residues. V was cut by 0 bases and J by 0 bases, with 10 bases left in between. The CDR3 sequence is CASSLGGFTSNQPQHF. The CDR3 bases are TGTGCCAGCAGCTTGGGAGGGTTTACTAGCAATCAGCCCCAGCATTTT.

V gene TRBV5-1 combines with J gene TRBJ2-7; TRBD2 matches at 11 bases. Losses at the gene ends were 3 bases for V and 7 bases for J; bases not matched to a gene: 9. Per germline, CDR1 SGHRS and CDR2 YFSETQ. The CDR3 runs 15 residues. DNA of the CDR3: TGCGCCAGCAGCTCTTTAGCGGGGGGGCCTCAAGAGCAGTACTTC. Its protein is CASSSLAGGPQEQYF.

The chain combines TRBV7-9 with TRBJ1-1; 9 positions agree with TRBD1. Trimming cost V 1 base and J 1 base; bases outside gene matches: 10. Germline V gives CDR1 SEHNR, CDR2 FQNEAQ (reference sequence). This CDR3 comprises 18 residues. DNA for the CDR3: TGTGCCAGCAGCTTAGGGGGACAGGGTAGGCGAGGGAACACTGAAGCTTTCTTT. This translates into CASSLGGQGRRGNTEAFF.

V usage is TRBV5-8 and J usage is TRBJ2-7; D might be TRBD1 (6 bases). The CDR3 runs to 16 residues. Deletions cut 4 bases from V and 0 bases from J, with 17 bases between. Germline lookup yields CDR1 SGHTS and CDR2 YDEGEE. The CDR3 nucleotides are TGTGCCAGCAGCCCGATTAGACAGGTTAGCTCCTACGAGCAGTACTTC. Encoded protein: CASSPIRQVSSYEQYF.

The V gene is TRBV5-4, the J gene TRBJ1-2, with a weak D call TRBD1 (5 bases). Trimming removed 0 bases at V and 4 bases at J, with 10 bases between. This CDR3 is 14 amino acids long. Germline CDR1 is SGHNT and CDR2 is YYREEE (reference sequence). CDR3 protein: CASSLDSGPYGYTF. CDR3 DNA sequence: TGTGCCAGCAGCTTGGACTCGGGGCCCTATGGCTACACCTTC.

V is TRBV4-1 and J is TRBJ1-2; TRBD1 aligns across 7 bases. V gave up 3 bases and J gave up 2 bases; unmatched junction bases: 6. The CDR3 consists of 15 residues. Germline lookup yields CDR1 MGHRA and CDR2 YSYEKL. CDR3 coding DNA: TGCGCCAGCAGCCAGGAGACAGGGATGAACTATGGCTACACCTTC. Residues: CASSQETGMNYGYTF.

The J gene is TRBJ2-7, the V gene TRBV18; possible D gene TRBD1, 5 bases. The germline V gene has CDR1 KGHSH and CDR2 LQKENI. V lost 2 bases to trimming and J lost 3 bases, with 14 bases between them. The CDR3 is 15 residues long. The CDR3 nucleotides are TGTGCCAGCTCACCAGCAGGGAATGGGGTCTACGAGCAGTACTTC. Its protein product is CASSPAGNGVYEQYF.

The chain joins TRBV5-4 to TRBJ2-2, with D possibly being TRBD1 or TRBD2 (5 bases each). This CDR3 contains 17 residues. V was shortened by 5 bases and J by 0 bases, with 17 bases between the two germline ends. Germline CDR1 reads SGHNT; CDR2 reads YYREEE (reference sequence). The CDR3 protein is CASRLWGGRSNTGELFF. In nucleotides, the CDR3 is TGTGCCAGCAGGCTGTGGGGCGGGCGATCGAACACCGGGGAGCTGTTTTTT.

This clone was counted only a few times. The V gene is TRBV2, the J gene TRBJ1-5, with TRBD1 matching over 9 bases. Unmatched junction bases numbered 7, after V lost 4 bases and J lost 6 bases. CDR1 is SNHLY, CDR2 FYNNEI, per germline. There are 15 residues in the CDR3. CDR3 bases: TGTGCCAGCAGTGTAGGACAGGGGATGGGTCAGCCCCAGCATTTT. Protein: CASSVGQGMGQPQHF.

This chain uses TRBV19 with TRBJ1-4, with D possibly TRBD1 on 5 matching bases. The germline V gene encodes CDR1 LNHDA and CDR2 SQIVND (reference sequence). The CDR3 is 16 residues long. Trimming removed 6 bases from V and 0 bases from J, with 14 bases in between. CDR3 nucleotide sequence: TGTGCCAGTAGGGAAGGGACCCATGCAACTAATGAAAAACTGTTTTTT. This codes for CASREGTHATNEKLFF. Looking up the rest from reference TRBV19 and TRBJ1-4 gives the full variable domain: DGGITQSPKYLFRKEGQNVTLSCEQNLNHDAMYWYRQDPGQGLRLIYYSQIVNDFQKGDIAEGYSVSREKKESFPLTVTSAQKNPTAFYLCASREGTHATNEKLFFGSGTQLSVL.

V and J are TRBV19 and TRBJ1-5, with 7 nucleotides matching TRBD1. This CDR3 has 15 amino acids. V shed 5 bases, J shed 1 base, and the junction held 5 bases outside the gene matches. Per the germline V gene, CDR1 is LNHDA and CDR2 is SQIVND (reference sequence). Here the CDR3 DNA reads TGTGCCAGTAGTCGACGGACAGGCAGCAATCAGCCCCAGCATTTT. Its translation: CASSRRTGSNQPQHF.

The gene calls are TRBV7-2 and TRBJ1-2; D gene ambiguous. CDR3 length: 13 amino acids. V lost 5 bases and J 2 bases, leaving 9 bases between the germline ends. Germline lookup yields CDR1 SGHTA and CDR2 FQGNSA. The DNA for the CDR3 is TGTGCCAGCAGCCCAGATCGAAACTATGGCTACACCTTC. Encoded protein: CASSPDRNYGYTF.

This clone showed up just a few times. V usage is TRBV19 and J usage is TRBJ2-2, with 8 nucleotides matching TRBD1. The CDR3 spans 18 residues. J lost 4 bases, V lost 4 bases, and 14 bases had no gene match. Germline assignment: CDR1 LNHDA and CDR2 SQIVND (reference sequence). The CDR3 DNA sequence: TGTGCCAGTAGTACCAGGGGGCAGGGGGCGATTTTCACCGGGGAGCTGTTTTTT. Protein product: CASSTRGQGAIFTGELFF.